Below are 10 T cell receptor beta chains sequenced from a single sample in a study of spatial heterogeneity in lung cancer. Time point denoted: sample taken at primary tumor resection. Study results and caveats: The number of expanded tumor alpha and beta chains correlated with mutation number.

TCRdb re-derived calls from the 5' RACE reads in MiXCR, one entry per CDR3 protein. The profile shows approximately 18,000 distinct CDR3 sequences, around 6% of them singletons. Antigens for these TCRs are unknown. This specimen consisted of lung tumor tissue, obtained at surgery. The receptors here all came from a female donor with early-stage non-small cell lung cancer.

At least ten counts were recorded for this clonotype. The chain has TRBV20-1 and TRBJ2-2, with unresolved D. The germline V gene has CDR1 DFQATT and CDR2 SNEGSKA (reference sequence). V lost 1 base, J lost 0 bases, and 15 bases lay in between. The CDR3 sequence is 17 residues long. The CDR3 nucleotides read TGCAGTGCTAGAGGGCTGTGGAGTACCGCGAACACCGGGGAGCTGTTTTTT. As protein: CSARGLWSTANTGELFF.

The chain has TRBV9 and TRBJ2-1; 12 bases are shared with TRBD2. The junction had 8 bases not matched to a gene; V was cut back by 0 bases and J by 4 bases. CDR3 length equals 18 residues. The germline gives CDR1 SGDLS, CDR2 YYNGEE. CDR3 sequence (DNA): TGTGCCAGCAGCGTAGCTACGCTAGCGGGAGGGTTATACAATGAGCAGTTCTTC. Protein product: CASSVATLAGGLYNEQFF.

This clonotype was picked up many times. The chain joins TRBV5-1 to TRBJ2-3; 8 nucleotides line up with TRBD1. Trimming took 3 bases from V and 0 from J; bases not matched to a gene: 6. Germline V CDR1 and CDR2: SGHRS, YFSETQ. The CDR3 covers 16 residues. The CDR3 nucleotides read TGCGCCAGCAGCTGGGGGACAGGATATAGCACAGATACGCAGTATTTT. Its protein product is CASSWGTGYSTDTQYF. Full variable domain (outside the CDR3, taken from reference TRBV5-1 and TRBJ2-3): KAGVTQTPRYLIKTRGQQVTLSCSPISGHRSVSWYQQTPGQGLQFLFEYFSETQRNKGNFPGRFSGRQFSNSRSEMNVSTLELGDSALYLCASSWGTGYSTDTQYFGPGTRLTVL.

Only a few counts were recorded for this clonotype. The chain carries TRBV7-9 and TRBJ1-1, with D perhaps TRBD1 (5 bases). CDR1 and CDR2 (germline): SEHNR, FQNEAQ (reference sequence). Trimming left V 4 bases short and J 0 bases short, with 9 bases between. This CDR3 is built from 14 residues. The CDR3 region has the DNA TGTGCCAGCAGCTCCTGGGGCATGAACACTGAAGCTTTCTTT. This translates into CASSSWGMNTEAFF.

This clonotype is medium-sized in the sample. This chain links TRBV11-2 with TRBJ2-2, with 9 nucleotides matching TRBD1. Germline-derived CDR1 and CDR2 are SGHAT and FQNNGV. The CDR3 is 18 amino acids. The V segment lost 8 bases and the J segment 3 bases; nucleotides outside the gene matches: 16. The CDR3 is CASFAGTGTTWDTGELFF. CDR3 sequence (DNA): TGTGCCAGCTTCGCCGGGACAGGGACCACTTGGGACACCGGGGAGCTGTTTTTT.

This clonotype has just a few counts. The J gene is TRBJ1-6, the V gene TRBV7-2; maybe TRBD1 (6 bases). The CDR3 sequence is 15 residues long. Germline CDR1 is SGHTA and CDR2 is FQGNSA. V shed 3 bases and J shed 9 bases, with 15 bases lying between them. The CDR3 spells CASSFQGQGLSPLHF. The DNA of the CDR3 is TGTGCCAGCAGCTTCCAGGGTCAGGGGCTTTCACCCCTCCACTTT.

This clonotype was seen many times. The chain joins TRBV27 to TRBJ1-1; TRBD1 matches at 10 bases. The CDR3 runs to 15 residues. V was pared by 6 bases and J by 4 bases, with 8 bases of the junction left unmatched. The V gene's germline CDR1 is MNHEY and CDR2 SMNVEV (reference sequence). The CDR3 nucleotides are TGTGCCAGCAGATCCACGGACAGGGGGTCCACTGAAGCTTTCTTT. It codes for CASRSTDRGSTEAFF.

This clonotype was counted between two and nine times. The chain uses TRBV19 and TRBJ2-2; 8 bases fit TRBD2. The CDR3 spans 15 residues. After removal of 6 bases from V and 3 bases from J, the junction contained 6 bases not matched to a gene. CDR1 is LNHDA, CDR2 SQIVND, per germline (reference sequence). This chain's CDR3 is CASSPPLADTGELFF. CDR3 DNA: TGTGCCAGTAGCCCCCCACTAGCGGACACCGGGGAGCTGTTTTTT.

This clonotype is judged medium-sized. The genes are TRBV5-5 and TRBJ1-5; 9 positions agree with TRBD1. V lost 4 bases to trimming and J lost 2 bases; unmatched junction nucleotides: 4. The CDR3 spans 15 residues. Germline CDR1 SGHKS, CDR2 YYEKEE (reference sequence). The CDR3 is CASSRTGVGNQPQHF. CDR3 DNA sequence: TGTGCCAGCAGCCGGACAGGGGTGGGCAATCAGCCCCAGCATTTT.

This clonotype was recorded at least ten times. The chain carries TRBV3-1 and TRBJ2-1; tentative D call: TRBD2 (6 bases). Germline CDR1 is LGHDT and CDR2 is YNNKEL (reference sequence). CDR3 length: 13 amino acids. The V gene lost 4 bases and the J gene lost 14 bases, with 18 bases spanning the gap. CDR3 loop: CASSPQRGGAKFF. CDR3 DNA sequence: TGTGCCAGCAGCCCACAACGAGGCGGGGCAAAGTTCTTC.